This T cell receptor (beta chain) was retrieved from a study of T cell repertoires in cytomegalovirus infection. Study in general: Based on public TCR beta signatures, there were indications of CMV infection and of a matching HLA type.

TCRdb passed the reads through MiXCR, listing each CDR3 protein once. The sample consists of 90,000 to 130,000 distinct CDR3 sequences, about 9.5% of them appearing once. Study observations and caveats: HLA-C-restricted, CMV-specific TCR beta clonotypes were dominant ex vivo.

V was pared by 2 bases and J by 5 bases, with 9 bases between. CDR3 length equals 13 residues. CDR1 and CDR2 (germline): MNHNY, SVGAGI (reference sequence). This clonotype showed up just a few times. As yet, its antigen is unknown. Sequencing was done on a sample of PBMCs, sequenced either directly or after in vitro stimulation (not recorded which). V and J are TRBV6-6 and TRBJ1-2; perhaps TRBD1 as D (5 bases). The receptor's source is a human donor in good health (CMV status not recorded). Some clones in this sample may be carry-over from other donors' samples. CDR3 sequence: CASSYATEYGYTF. The CDR3 DNA is TGTGCCAGCAGTTACGCGACAGAGTATGGCTACACCTTC.